The rows below give T cell receptor beta chains drawn from one sample of a study of CD8+ T cells in alopecia areata. Only in-frame clones appear in the TCRdb table, and some are missing; sequencing was by immunoSEQ multiplex PCR. The sample has about 210,000 clones; under 70% are singletons. The sample in question was CD4+ T cells sorted from blood, obtained at week 4, from a patient treated with tofacitinib. These receptor sequences come from a human donor with alopecia areata. CDR3s include the opening cysteine and the closing phenylalanine or tryptophan. Each record gives: J gene, D gene, V gene, clone size, CDR3 protein, CDR3 DNA. D genes are given only for firm matches. The size entry is marked missing in some rows and otherwise reads once, few, many or a size class.

>TRBJ2-3|.|TRBV29-1|.
CSAGTQIENTQYF
TGCAGCGCCGGGACACAGATAGAGAATACGCAGTATTTT
>TRBJ2-5|.|TRBV5-1|few
CASSSTTGSETQYF
TGCGCCAGCAGCTCCACTACAGGGAGCGAGACCCAGTACTTC
>TRBJ2-1|TRBD2|TRBV29-1|.
CSGPQRGFNNEQFF
TGCAGCGGGCCCCAGCGGGGGTTTAACAATGAGCAGTTCTTC
>TRBJ2-7|.|TRBV18|.
CASSPRQELYEQYF
TGTGCCAGCTCCCCAAGGCAGGAGCTCTACGAGCAGTACTTC
>TRBJ2-7|.|TRBV2|few
CASSGAYEQYF
TGTGCCAGCAGTGGGGCCTACGAGCAGTACTTC
>TRBJ1-1|TRBD1|TRBV7-8|.
CASSGQGVMNTEAFF
TGTGCCAGCAGCGGGCAGGGGGTAATGAACACTGAAGCTTTCTTT
>TRBJ1-1|TRBD1|TRBV7-9|.
CASSSTGQPGTEAFF
TGTGCCAGCAGCTCGACAGGGCAGCCGGGGACTGAAGCTTTCTTT
>TRBJ2-5|TRBD1|TRBV10-3|.
CAISYRDRGETQYF
TGTGCCATCAGTTACCGGGACAGGGGAGAGACCCAGTACTTC
>TRBJ2-7|.|TRBV10-3|.
CAISGTGGDYEQYF
TGTGCCATCAGTGGCACGGGCGGGGACTACGAGCAGTACTTC
>TRBJ1-1|.|TRBV6-6|few
CASSLTGIPEAFF
TGTGCCAGCAGCTTAACGGGGATCCCTGAAGCTTTCTTT
>TRBJ2-1|.|TRBV29-1|.
CSGRENNNEQFF
TGCAGCGGACGGGAGAATAACAATGAGCAGTTCTTC
>TRBJ1-5|.|TRBV29-1|few
CSVGGDQPQHF
TGCAGCGTTGGGGGAGATCAGCCCCAGCATTTT
>TRBJ2-3|TRBD2|TRBV11-1|.
CASSTSGTSADTQYF
TGTGCCAGCAGCACGTCCGGGACTAGCGCAGATACGCAGTATTTT
>TRBJ1-5|.|TRBV7-9|.
CASSPVGVDQPQHF
TGTGCCAGCAGCCCCGTCGGCGTAGATCAGCCCCAGCATTTT
>TRBJ2-2|.|TRBV29-1|.
CSVVTGDSLTGELFF
TGCAGCGTTGTGACGGGGGACTCATTAACCGGGGAGCTGTTTTTT
>TRBJ2-7|.|TRBV30|.
CAWSADEWYEQYF
TGTGCCTGGAGTGCGGACGAGTGGTACGAGCAGTACTTC
>TRBJ2-5|TRBD2|TRBV6-5|once
CASAASGGKTQYF
TGTGCCAGCGCAGCCAGCGGGGGTAAGACCCAGTACTTC
>TRBJ2-1|.|TRBV6-5|.
CASRESGGARNEQFF
TGTGCCAGCAGGGAGTCTGGGGGGGCTAGAAATGAGCAGTTCTTC
>TRBJ2-5|.|TRBV5-1|.
CASSLGGQETQYF
TGCGCCAGCAGCTTAGGCGGCCAAGAGACCCAGTACTTC
>TRBJ2-1|TRBD2|TRBV10-3|.
CAISESSRGDNEQFF
TGTGCCATCAGTGAGTCGAGTCGGGGGGACAATGAGCAGTTCTTC
>TRBJ2-5|.|TRBV7-9|once
CVVGDRGRETQYF
TGTGTCGTAGGAGATCGAGGTCGGGAGACCCAGTACTTC
>TRBJ1-5|TRBD1|TRBV6-5|few
CATALTGVNQPQHF
TGTGCCACCGCCCTCACAGGGGTCAATCAGCCCCAGCATTTT
>TRBJ2-5|TRBD1|TRBV18|.
CASSPRTGFQETQYF
TGTGCCAGCTCACCAAGGACAGGCTTCCAAGAGACCCAGTACTTC
>TRBJ1-2|.|TRBV9|.
CASSVGGAHSNYGYTF
TGTGCCAGCAGCGTAGGGGGAGCGCACTCCAACTATGGCTACACCTTC
>TRBJ2-1|TRBD2|TRBV9|.
CASSGGLAVNEQFF
TGTGCCAGCAGCGGGGGACTAGCGGTCAATGAGCAGTTCTTC
>TRBJ1-2|TRBD1|TRBV5-1|.
CASSLEPGQAGEGYTF
TGCGCCAGCAGCTTGGAACCGGGACAGGCCGGTGAGGGCTACACCTTC
>TRBJ2-1|.|TRBV11-2|.
CASSLVVGEQFF
TGTGCCAGCAGCTTAGTGGTAGGTGAGCAGTTCTTC
>TRBJ1-2|TRBD1|TRBV9|.
CASSTGQYYGYTF
TGTGCCAGCAGCACGGGACAGTATTATGGCTACACCTTC
>TRBJ2-5|TRBD2|TRBV4-2|.
CASSQERTSWETQYF
TGTGCCAGCAGCCAAGAGAGGACTAGCTGGGAGACCCAGTACTTC
>TRBJ2-3|.|TRBV10-3|.
CAMCPERTDTQYF
TGTGCCATGTGTCCTGAACGCACAGATACGCAGTATTTT
>TRBJ2-5|TRBD2|TRBV29-1|few
CSVEAGGGPLTQYF
TGCAGCGTTGAGGCGGGGGGGGGCCCGCTGACCCAGTACTTC
>TRBJ2-3|TRBD2|TRBV19|.
CASSMASGGAIDTQYF
TGTGCCAGTAGTATGGCTAGCGGGGGGGCAATAGATACGCAGTATTTT
>TRBJ1-5|.|TRBV15|once
CATTRIGVDQPQHF
TGTGCCACCACTAGAATAGGGGTGGACCAGCCCCAGCATTTT